One and the same sample provided the 10 T cell receptor beta chains below, sequenced in a study of OX40 agonist ivuxolimab in advanced cancers. Sequencing used immunoSEQ multiplex PCR; TCRdb keeps in-frame clones, though not all of them. The sample includes fewer than 85,000 clones, about 89% of them seen just once. Sequenced material: CD4+ or CD8+ T cells sorted from blood, taken in a trial of the OX40 agonist ivuxolimab. The receptors shown here come from an adult with an advanced solid tumor such as melanoma, head and neck, liver or kidney cancer.

This clone has just one count. The chain is built from TRBV20-1 and TRBJ1-2; D remains ambiguous. CDR3 length: 11 residues. Germline V gene lookup returns CDR1 DFQATT and CDR2 SNEGSKA (reference sequence). V lost 3 bases to trimming and J lost 4 bases, with 6 bases between them. The CDR3 DNA reads TGCAGTGCTAGTCCCTTCTATGGCTACACCTTC. Amino acids: CSASPFYGYTF.

The rearrangement uses TRBV5-4 and TRBJ2-5, with 7 bases fitting TRBD1. The V segment lost 4 bases and the J segment 5 bases; nucleotides outside the gene matches: 8. CDR3 size: 14 residues. Germline CDR1 SGHNT, CDR2 YYREEE (reference sequence). In nucleotides, the CDR3 is TGTGCCAGCAGCACCTACTCGACAGGGGAGACCCAGTACTTC. Amino acid sequence: CASSTYSTGETQYF.

The V gene is TRBV20-1, the J gene TRBJ1-2; 8 bases match TRBD1. This CDR3 is built from 11 residues. Trimming cost V 3 bases and J 12 bases; bases outside gene matches: 6. CDR1 and CDR2 (germline): DFQATT, SNEGSKA (reference sequence). The DNA of the CDR3 is TGCAGTGCTAGGATGCAGGGGGCCAACACCTTC. Translating it yields CSARMQGANTF.

This chain links TRBV5-6 with TRBJ2-3, with TRBD2 matching over 9 bases. The CDR3 runs 16 residues. Germline CDR1 and CDR2: SGHDT and YYEEEE. V gave up 2 bases and J gave up 0 bases; unmatched junction bases: 4. CDR3 loop: CASSLRLAASTDTQYF. The CDR3 DNA is TGTGCCAGCAGCTTACGACTAGCGGCCAGCACAGATACGCAGTATTTT.

This chain uses TRBV10-2 with TRBJ2-5, with 7 bases aligning to TRBD1. After removal of 6 bases from V and 5 bases from J, the junction contained 9 bases not matched to a gene. From germline, CDR1 is WSHSY and CDR2 SAAADI. The length of the CDR3 is 14 residues. CDR3 DNA sequence: TGCGCCAGCAGGGATTACAGGGGAGAGGAGACCCAGTACTTC. Encoded protein: CASRDYRGEETQYF.

This clone was observed a single time. This chain links TRBV9 with TRBJ2-7, with a tentative D call TRBD2 (5 bases). The V gene's germline CDR1 is SGDLS and CDR2 YYNGEE. Trimming removed 3 bases at V and 0 bases at J, with 7 bases between. The CDR3 has 13 residues. CDR3 DNA: TGTGCCAGCAGCGCGAGCGGCTCCTACGAGCAGTACTTC. Protein product: CASSASGSYEQYF.

V is TRBV28 and J is TRBJ2-7, with 8 positions matching TRBD1. Germline assignment: CDR1 MDHEN and CDR2 SYDVKM. V trimming: 7 bases; J trimming: 3 bases; junction bases outside the gene matches: 8. CDR3 length: 14 residues. In DNA, the CDR3 is TGTGCCAGCACCCCTGGGGACAGGAGCTACGAGCAGTACTTC. Protein: CASTPGDRSYEQYF.

This clone has just one count. This chain joins TRBV7-2 and TRBJ1-1, with D uncertain. Germline V gene data show CDR1 as SGHTA and CDR2 as FQGNSA. The CDR3 is made up of 14 amino acids. V was shortened by 1 base and J by 0 bases, with 6 bases between the two germline ends. The CDR3 region is CASSLGHLNTEAFF. The CDR3 region has the DNA TGTGCCAGCAGCTTAGGGCACTTGAACACTGAAGCTTTCTTT.

This clone was seen more than once but under ten times. This chain links TRBV11-3 with TRBJ2-1, with TRBD2 matching over 7 bases. Germline V gene lookup returns CDR1 SGHNT and CDR2 YENEEA. The CDR3 extends over 20 amino acids. V lost 0 bases to trimming and J lost 0 bases; unmatched junction nucleotides: 14. This CDR3 is CASSLDSGASGHRSYNEQFF. Here the CDR3 DNA reads TGTGCCAGCAGCTTAGATAGTGGCGCTAGCGGACATCGCTCCTACAATGAGCAGTTCTTC. Drawing the rest from reference TRBV11-3 and TRBJ2-1, the complete variable domain is EAGVVQSPRYKIIEKKQPVAFWCNPISGHNTLYWYLQNLGQGPELLIRYENEEAVDDSQLPKDRFSAERLKGVDSTLKIQPAELGDSAVYLCASSLDSGASGHRSYNEQFFGPGTRLTVL.

The rearrangement joins TRBV7-2 to TRBJ1-6; possibly TRBD1 for D (6 bases). The CDR3 is made up of 14 amino acids. The V end was cut by 3 bases, the J end by 6 bases, with 9 bases between. Germline V gene lookup returns CDR1 SGHTA and CDR2 FQGNSA. In nucleotides, the CDR3 is TGTGCCAGCAGCTTCAGGGGTGGTAATTCACCCCTCCACTTT. It is translated as CASSFRGGNSPLHF. The full variable domain, with the rest looked up from reference TRBV7-2 and TRBJ1-6, is GAGVSQSPSNKVTEKGKDVELRCDPISGHTALYWYRQSLGQGLEFLIYFQGNSAPDKSGLPSDRFSAERTGGSVSTLTIQRTQQEDSAVYLCASSFRGGNSPLHFGNGTRLTVT.